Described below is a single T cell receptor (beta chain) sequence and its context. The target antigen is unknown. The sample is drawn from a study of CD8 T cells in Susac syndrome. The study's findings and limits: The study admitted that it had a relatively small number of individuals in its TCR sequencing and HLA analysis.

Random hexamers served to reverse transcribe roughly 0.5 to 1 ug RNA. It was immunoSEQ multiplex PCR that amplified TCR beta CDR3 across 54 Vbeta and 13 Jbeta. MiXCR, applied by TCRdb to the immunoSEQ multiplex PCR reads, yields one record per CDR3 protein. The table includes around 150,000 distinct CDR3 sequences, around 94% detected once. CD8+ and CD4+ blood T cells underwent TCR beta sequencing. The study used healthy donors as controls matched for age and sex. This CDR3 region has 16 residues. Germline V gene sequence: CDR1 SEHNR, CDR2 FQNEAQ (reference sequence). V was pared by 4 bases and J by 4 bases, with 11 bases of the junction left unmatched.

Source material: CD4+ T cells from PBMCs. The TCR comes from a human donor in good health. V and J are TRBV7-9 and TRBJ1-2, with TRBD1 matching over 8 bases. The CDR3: CASSSDRVNTGYGYTF. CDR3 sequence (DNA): TGTGCCAGCAGCTCGGACAGGGTGAACACGGGCTATGGCTACACCTTC.